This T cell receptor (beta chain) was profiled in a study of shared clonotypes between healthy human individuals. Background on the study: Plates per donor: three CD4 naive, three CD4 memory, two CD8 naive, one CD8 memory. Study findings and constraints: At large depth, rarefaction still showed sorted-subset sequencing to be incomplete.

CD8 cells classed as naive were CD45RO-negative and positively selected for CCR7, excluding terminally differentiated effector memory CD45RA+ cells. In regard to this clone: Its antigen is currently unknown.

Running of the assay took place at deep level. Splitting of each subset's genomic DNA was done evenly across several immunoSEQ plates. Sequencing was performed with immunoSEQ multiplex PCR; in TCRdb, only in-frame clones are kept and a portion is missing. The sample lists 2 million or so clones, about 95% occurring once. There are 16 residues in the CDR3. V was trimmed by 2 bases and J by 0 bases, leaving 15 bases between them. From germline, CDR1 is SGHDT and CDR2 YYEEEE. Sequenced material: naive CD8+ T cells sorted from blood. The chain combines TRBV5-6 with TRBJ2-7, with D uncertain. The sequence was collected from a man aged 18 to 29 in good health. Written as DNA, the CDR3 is TGTGCCAGCAGCTTCAAGGAAGATTTTAGCTCCTACGAGCAGTACTTC. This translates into CASSFKEDFSSYEQYF. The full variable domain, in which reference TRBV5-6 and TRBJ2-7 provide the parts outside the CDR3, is DAGVTQSPTHLIKTRGQQVTLRCSPKSGHDTVSWYQQALGQGPQFIFQYYEEEERQRGNFPDRFSGHQFPNYSSELNVNALLLGDSALYLCASSFKEDFSSYEQYFGPGTRLTVT.